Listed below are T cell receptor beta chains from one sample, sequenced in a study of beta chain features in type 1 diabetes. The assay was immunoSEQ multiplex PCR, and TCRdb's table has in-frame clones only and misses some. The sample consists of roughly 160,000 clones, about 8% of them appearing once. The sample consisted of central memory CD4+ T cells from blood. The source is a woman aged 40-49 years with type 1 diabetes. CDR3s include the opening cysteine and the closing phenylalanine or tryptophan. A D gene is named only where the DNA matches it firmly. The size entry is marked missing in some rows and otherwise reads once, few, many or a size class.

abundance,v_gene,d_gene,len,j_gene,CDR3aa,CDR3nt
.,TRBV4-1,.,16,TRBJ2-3,CASSQETGGWADTQYF,TGCGCCAGCAGCCAAGAAACCGGAGGGTGGGCAGATACGCAGTATTTT
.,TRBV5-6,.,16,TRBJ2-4,CASSLALTAPKNIQYF,TGTGCCAGCAGCTTGGCCCTAACAGCACCCAAAAACATTCAGTACTTC
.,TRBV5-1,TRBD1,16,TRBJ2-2,CASSLGQGTNTGELFF,TGCGCCAGCAGCTTGGGACAGGGAACGAACACCGGGGAGCTGTTTTTT
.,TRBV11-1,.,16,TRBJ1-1,CASSLGRVTKDTEAFF,TGTGCCAGCAGCTTAGGTCGTGTAACTAAGGACACTGAAGCTTTCTTT
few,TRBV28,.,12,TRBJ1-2,CASSFQGRMAAF,TGTGCCAGCAGTTTTCAGGGTCGGATGGCTGCCTTC
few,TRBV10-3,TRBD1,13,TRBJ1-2,CAIRQGAAVGYTF,TGTGCCATTCGACAGGGGGCTGCGGTTGGCTACACCTTC
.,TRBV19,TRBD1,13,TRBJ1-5,CASTPTGARPQHF,TGTGCCAGTACCCCGACAGGGGCTAGGCCCCAGCATTTT
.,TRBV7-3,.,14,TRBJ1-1,CASSPYGGNTEAFF,TGTGCCAGCAGTCCCTACGGTGGGAACACTGAAGCTTTCTTT
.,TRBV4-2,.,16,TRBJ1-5,CASSLNYRNSNQPQHF,TGTGCCAGCAGCCTAAATTACAGGAATAGCAATCAGCCCCAGCATTTT
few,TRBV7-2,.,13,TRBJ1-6,CASSLGRDSPLHF,TGTGCCAGCAGCTTAGGCAGGGATTCACCCCTCCACTTT
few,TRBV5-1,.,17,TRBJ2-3,CASSPGQPQRLPDTQYF,TGCGCCAGCAGCCCGGGACAACCCCAAAGACTGCCAGATACGCAGTATTTT